This TCR beta chain is drawn from a study of T-cell memory formation after mild COVID-19. From germline, CDR1 is MNHNS and CDR2 SASEGT. Trimming shortened V by 2 bases and J by 5 bases, and 9 bases separated the two germline ends. This CDR3 spans 13 amino acids. This clonotype was observed a handful of times. The target antigen is unknown. Study observations and caveats: Among clones peaking at day 37 in the second wave, SARS-CoV-2 specificity remained unconfirmed. Clones contracting over day 15 to 85 were CD4/CD8 balanced, with later expanders leaning CD4+.

TCRdb recomputed calls from the 5' RACE reads with MiXCR, one row per CDR3 protein. The sample shows about 57,000 distinct CDR3 sequences, more than 10% of them seen only once. This chain links TRBV6-1 with TRBJ2-5; the D call may be TRBD1 or TRBD2 (6 bases each). Specimen: PBMCs or a T cell subset sorted from them (not recorded which). The clonotype comes from a man younger than 35 who had mild COVID-19 (a few samples of this study predate the infection). Cell type and time point are not known. The CDR3 loop reads CASSELGGETQYF. CDR3 nucleotides: TGTGCCAGCAGTGAATTGGGGGGCGAGACCCAGTACTTC.